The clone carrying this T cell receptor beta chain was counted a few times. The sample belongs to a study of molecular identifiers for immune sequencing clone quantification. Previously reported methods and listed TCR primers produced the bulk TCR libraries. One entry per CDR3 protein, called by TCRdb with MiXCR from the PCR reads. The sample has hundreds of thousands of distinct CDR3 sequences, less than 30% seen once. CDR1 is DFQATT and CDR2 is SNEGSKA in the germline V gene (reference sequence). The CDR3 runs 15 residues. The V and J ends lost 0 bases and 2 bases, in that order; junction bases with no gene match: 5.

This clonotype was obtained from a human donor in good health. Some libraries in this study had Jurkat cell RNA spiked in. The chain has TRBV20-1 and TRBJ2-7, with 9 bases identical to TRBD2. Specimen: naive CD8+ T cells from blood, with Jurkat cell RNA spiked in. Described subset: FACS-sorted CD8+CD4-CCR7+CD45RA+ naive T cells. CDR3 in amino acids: CSARDYKREAYEQYF. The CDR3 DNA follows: TGCAGTGCTAGAGATTACAAGCGGGAGGCCTACGAGCAGTACTTC.